The text below deals with one T cell receptor (beta chain). It has no known antigen specificity. No much larger clone exists at a distance of one base, and base qualities are not known. The sample originates from a study of OX40 agonist ivuxolimab in advanced cancers. In the study overall: Ivuxolimab, which targeted the costimulatory receptor OX40 (CD134), was an agonistic, fully human IgG2 monoclonal antibody. The paper covers the monotherapy dose-escalation part of the phase I ivuxolimab trial, which included N ≈ 50 patients. The dose-escalation cohort was about 86% male with a mean age of about 65 years, ranging from about 20 to 80. Intravenous ivuxolimab was administered to patients every 2 weeks at six dose levels: 0.01, 0.1, 0.3, 1.5, 3 and 10 mg/kg. Patients were allowed to have had prior anti-PD-1, anti-PD-L1 or anti-CTLA-4 therapy, and roughly two fifths of the dose-escalation patients had been treated with checkpoint inhibitors. The point of sequencing TCRbeta in the periphery was to test whether ivuxolimab changed TCR sequence diversity and drove clonal T-cell expansion. Among the roughly 50 dose-escalation patients, some 20 had hepatocellular carcinoma, approximately 15 melanoma, 9 renal cell carcinoma and 9 head and neck cancer. Three dose-escalation patients achieved partial responses, one with hepatocellular carcinoma and two with cutaneous melanoma. Overall results and qualifications from the work: The antigen specificity of the clonally expanded peripheral T cells was not determined. At doses of 0.1 to 3.0 mg/kg, clonal expansion of both CD4+ and CD8+ T cells in blood was seen between baseline and week 6. Low levels of normalized T-cell clonal expansion were also shown by some nonresponding patients. After ivuxolimab, CD8+ T cells had more expanded clones than CD4+ T cells on average. Partial responders in the 0.1-3.0 mg/kg groups had among the lowest normalized peripheral clonal expansion, especially among CD8+ T cells.

Patients with autoimmune disease history or receiving systemic immunosuppression were excluded from the trial. Peripheral blood for TCR sequencing was collected from all dose cohorts at baseline, on cycle 4 day 1, and on cycle 7 day 1. Samples came from an open-label, multicenter, first-in-human phase I dose-escalation trial of ivuxolimab. Adults with locally advanced or metastatic head and neck squamous cell, hepatocellular, melanoma or renal cell carcinoma were enrolled in the trial. Before TCR sequencing, CD4+ and CD8+ T cells were separately sorted from peripheral blood. The V end gives up 7 bases and the J end 4 bases, leaving 10 bases in the junction not matched to a gene. Including the terminal cysteine and phenylalanine, the CDR3 comprises 15 residues. The entry retains the CDR3 DNA only, 45 bases that are in frame from base 1. Taken from the germline V gene, the CDR1 and CDR2 loops are MDHEN and SYDVKM.

To sequence the TCRbeta CDR3 region, genomic DNA was isolated from the sorted cells. TCRbeta CDR3 regions were sequenced using the immunoSEQ Assay. TCRdb limited this immuneACCESS table to in-frame rearrangements with V and J called. A share of clones is missing; checked studies link under half to unresolved V genes, and the rest is unexplained. Here the sample has about 73,000 clones; around 86% occur a single time. The ten largest clones add up to 0.6% to 0.8% of the sample. The sequencing used CD4+ or CD8+ T cells sorted from blood, collected in a trial of the OX40 agonist ivuxolimab. The TCR comes from an adult with an advanced solid tumor such as melanoma, head and neck, liver or kidney cancer. The chain is assembled from TRBV28 and TRBJ2-7; 10 junctional bases match TRBD2. The DNA reads as follows: TGTGCCAGCACCGGGCTAGCGGGAGTGAGGTACGAGCAGTACTTC. Protein translation: CASTGLAGVRYEQYF.